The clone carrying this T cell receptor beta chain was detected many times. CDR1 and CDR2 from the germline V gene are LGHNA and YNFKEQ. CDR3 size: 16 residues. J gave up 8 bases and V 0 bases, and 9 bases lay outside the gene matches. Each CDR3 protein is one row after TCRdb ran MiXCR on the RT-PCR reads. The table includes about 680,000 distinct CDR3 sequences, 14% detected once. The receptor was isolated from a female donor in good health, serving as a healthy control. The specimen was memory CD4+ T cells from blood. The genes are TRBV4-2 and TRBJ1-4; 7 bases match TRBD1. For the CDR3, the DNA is TGTGCCAGCAGCCAAGATAGAGGGGGCTCACGAGAAAAACTGTTTTTT. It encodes CASSQDRGGSREKLFF.